The rows below give T cell receptor beta chains drawn from one sample of a study of STAT3 mutations in large granular lymphocyte leukemia. Profiled with immunoSEQ multiplex PCR; TCRdb holds only in-frame clones, not every one. The table has about 3,800 clones, more than 35% seen once. Sequences were obtained from peripheral blood mononuclear cells. These receptor sequences come from a man aged 55 to 70 with T-cell large granular lymphocyte leukemia. Some clones in this sample may be carry-over from other donors' samples. CDR3s include the opening cysteine and the closing phenylalanine or tryptophan. Fields, in order: D gene, CDR3 length, V gene, J gene, clone size, CDR3 protein, CDR3 DNA. The D gene is left open where the match is weak. The size entry is marked missing in some rows and otherwise reads once, few, many or a size class.

d_call: NA; cdr3_length: 14; v_call: TRBV7-9; j_call: TRBJ1-4; clone_size: few; cdr3_aa: CATYDTRADEKLFF; cdr3_nt: TGTGCCACTTACGACACCAGGGCCGATGAAAAACTGTTTTTT
d_call: NA; cdr3_length: 15; v_call: TRBV5-1; j_call: TRBJ2-5; clone_size: few; cdr3_aa: CASSPAGTHKETQYF; cdr3_nt: TGCGCCAGCAGCCCCGCCGGGACACATAAAGAGACCCAGTACTTC
d_call: TRBD1; cdr3_length: 15; v_call: TRBV5-1; j_call: TRBJ2-7; clone_size: NA; cdr3_aa: CASSSGGLLSYEQYF; cdr3_nt: TGCGCCAGCAGCTCAGGGGGCTTGCTTTCCTACGAGCAGTACTTC
d_call: NA; cdr3_length: 13; v_call: TRBV7-9; j_call: TRBJ2-7; clone_size: few; cdr3_aa: CASSQGWVGEQYF; cdr3_nt: TGTGCCAGCAGCCAAGGTTGGGTGGGGGAGCAGTACTTC
d_call: NA; cdr3_length: 13; v_call: TRBV18; j_call: TRBJ2-6; clone_size: NA; cdr3_aa: CASSEFGANVLTF; cdr3_nt: TGTGCCAGCTCTGAATTTGGGGCCAACGTCCTGACTTTC
d_call: NA; cdr3_length: 15; v_call: TRBV4-1; j_call: TRBJ1-2; clone_size: few; cdr3_aa: CASSQEPVGAYGYTF; cdr3_nt: TGCGCCAGCAGCCAAGAACCAGTCGGGGCCTATGGCTACACCTTC
d_call: TRBD2; cdr3_length: 14; v_call: TRBV18; j_call: TRBJ2-3; clone_size: NA; cdr3_aa: CASSPRDSGGTQYF; cdr3_nt: TGTGCCAGCTCACCCAGGGATTCGGGGGGTACGCAGTATTTT
d_call: TRBD2; cdr3_length: 15; v_call: TRBV30; j_call: TRBJ2-4; clone_size: NA; cdr3_aa: CAWSLSGGAKNIQYF; cdr3_nt: TGTGCCTGGAGTCTCTCGGGGGGAGCCAAAAACATTCAGTACTTC
d_call: NA; cdr3_length: 15; v_call: TRBV5-1; j_call: TRBJ1-6; clone_size: few; cdr3_aa: CASSSGDSGMAPLHF; cdr3_nt: TGCGCCAGCAGCTCGGGGGACTCCGGAATGGCACCCCTCCACTTT
d_call: NA; cdr3_length: 13; v_call: TRBV5-1; j_call: TRBJ1-2; clone_size: NA; cdr3_aa: CASSREPSYGYTF; cdr3_nt: TGCGCCAGCAGCAGGGAACCCAGCTATGGCTACACCTTC
d_call: TRBD1; cdr3_length: 15; v_call: TRBV30; j_call: TRBJ1-2; clone_size: NA; cdr3_aa: CAWSLRTGGNYGYTF; cdr3_nt: TGTGCCTGGAGTCTACGGACAGGGGGCAACTATGGCTACACCTTC
d_call: TRBD2; cdr3_length: 14; v_call: TRBV7-9; j_call: TRBJ2-5; clone_size: NA; cdr3_aa: CASSFAGAGETQYF; cdr3_nt: TGTGCCAGCAGCTTTGCGGGAGCTGGGGAGACCCAGTACTTC